This TCR beta chain was captured in a study of a mutant IDH1 vaccine in newly diagnosed glioma. Whole-study context: Treated patients were approximately 62% male, around 40% female, mean age 40.4 years.

Regarding time point: baseline, week 1 (first vaccination visit). As to treatment: pre-vaccination baseline after standard-of-care therapy. This CDR3 contains 16 residues. Germline CDR1 SGDLS, CDR2 YYNGEE. V gave up 0 bases and J gave up 0 bases, with 9 bases separating them. Here immunoSEQ multiplex PCR was the method, and the copy in TCRdb shows in-frame clones only, minus some. This repertoire shows some 95,000 clones, about four fifths found once; its top ten account for roughly 6.9%. This sequence joins TRBV9 and TRBJ2-2; D remains unclear. The TCR comes from a man between 40 and 49 years old with glioma. The source was PBMCs, collected from a glioma patient treated with radiotherapy, temozolomide or both. The CDR3 DNA reads as TGTGCCAGCAGCGTAGGAACGGACCCGAACACCGGGGAGCTGTTTTTT. Its protein is CASSVGTDPNTGELFF.